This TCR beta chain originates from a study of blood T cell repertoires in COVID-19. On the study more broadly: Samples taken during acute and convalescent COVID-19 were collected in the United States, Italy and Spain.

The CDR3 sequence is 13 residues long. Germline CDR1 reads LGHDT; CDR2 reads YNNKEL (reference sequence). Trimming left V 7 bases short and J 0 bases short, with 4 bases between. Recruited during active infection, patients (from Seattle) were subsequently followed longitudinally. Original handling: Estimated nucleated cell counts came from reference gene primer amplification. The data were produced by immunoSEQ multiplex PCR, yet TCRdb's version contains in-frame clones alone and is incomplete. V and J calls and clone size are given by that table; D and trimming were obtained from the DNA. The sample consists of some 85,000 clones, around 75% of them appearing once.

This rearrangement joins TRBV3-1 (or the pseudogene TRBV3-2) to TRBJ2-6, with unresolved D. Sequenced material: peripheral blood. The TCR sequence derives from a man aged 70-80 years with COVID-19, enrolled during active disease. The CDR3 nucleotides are TGTGCCAGCACCTACTCTGGGGCCAACGTCCTGACTTTC. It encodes CASTYSGANVLTF.